These T cell receptor beta chains were read from a single sample in a study of blood T cell repertoires in COVID-19. Here immunoSEQ multiplex PCR was the method, and the copy in TCRdb shows in-frame clones only, minus some. This table holds approximately 220,000 clones, roughly 90% found once. The material sequenced was peripheral blood. These receptors originate from a woman between 45 and 60 years old with acute or convalescent COVID-19. The CDR3 runs from the conserved cysteine through the conserved F or W. Fields, in order: CDR3 DNA, CDR3 protein, clone size, V gene, J gene, D gene. A D gene is named only where the DNA matches it firmly. Clone size, where shown, is once, few, many, or a class for clones that have expanded.

CDR3nt: TGTGCCAGCTCACCCGCACTTCGTCAAGAGACCCAGTACTTC
CDR3aa: CASSPALRQETQYF
abundance: -
v_gene: TRBV18
j_gene: TRBJ2-5
d_gene: -

CDR3nt: TGTGCCAGCAGCCGACAGGGATACTCCTATAATTCACCCCTCCACTTT
CDR3aa: CASSRQGYSYNSPLHF
abundance: -
v_gene: TRBV2
j_gene: TRBJ1-6
d_gene: TRBD1

CDR3nt: TGTGCCAGCAGCCGCAGCGGGGGGGCAAAAGAGACCCAGTACTTC
CDR3aa: CASSRSGGAKETQYF
abundance: -
v_gene: TRBV3-1/TRBV3-2
j_gene: TRBJ2-5
d_gene: TRBD2

CDR3nt: TGTGCCAGCAGCACCCGGGACAGCCGGTTAACCTATAATTCACCCCTCCACTTT
CDR3aa: CASSTRDSRLTYNSPLHF
abundance: -
v_gene: TRBV7-9
j_gene: TRBJ1-6
d_gene: TRBD1

CDR3nt: TGTGCCAGCTCACCAAGGGCTAGCCCCGGGGAGCTGTTTTTT
CDR3aa: CASSPRASPGELFF
abundance: -
v_gene: TRBV18
j_gene: TRBJ2-2
d_gene: -

CDR3nt: TGTGCCAGTAGTAGTCGACAGGGGGCCTACGAGCAGTACTTC
CDR3aa: CASSSRQGAYEQYF
abundance: once
v_gene: TRBV19
j_gene: TRBJ2-7
d_gene: TRBD1

CDR3nt: TGTGCCAGTAGTAGGGACAGGGTGGGCACTGAAGCTTTCTTT
CDR3aa: CASSRDRVGTEAFF
abundance: -
v_gene: TRBV19
j_gene: TRBJ1-1
d_gene: TRBD1

CDR3nt: TGCAGCGGCAGGACTTCGGGGGGCTATGGCTACACCTTC
CDR3aa: CSGRTSGGYGYTF
abundance: -
v_gene: TRBV29-1
j_gene: TRBJ1-2
d_gene: -

CDR3nt: TGTGCCAGCAGTCGCGACAGCCTCTTTACCTCCTACGAGCAGTACTTC
CDR3aa: CASSRDSLFTSYEQYF
abundance: once
v_gene: TRBV27
j_gene: TRBJ2-7
d_gene: -

CDR3nt: TGTGCCATCAGTGAGTCTGAGGGTGAACGCCGTGGCTACACCTTC
CDR3aa: CAISESEGERRGYTF
abundance: -
v_gene: TRBV10-3
j_gene: TRBJ1-2
d_gene: -

CDR3nt: TGTGCCAGAATGGACAGAGCCAACGAGCAGTACTTC
CDR3aa: CARMDRANEQYF
abundance: -
v_gene: TRBV5-3
j_gene: TRBJ2-7
d_gene: -

CDR3nt: TGTGCCAGCAGTGTTGGGGCAGAATTCCTAACTGACTATGGCTACACCTTC
CDR3aa: CASSVGAEFLTDYGYTF
abundance: -
v_gene: TRBV6-4
j_gene: TRBJ1-2
d_gene: -

CDR3nt: TGTGCCAGCTCACTAGGACAGGGTGGAGAGACCCAGTACTTC
CDR3aa: CASSLGQGGETQYF
abundance: -
v_gene: TRBV18
j_gene: TRBJ2-5
d_gene: TRBD1

CDR3nt: TGTGCCAGCAGCTTGGTGTCTAGCGGGGGGAAAGTGGAGACCCAGTACTTC
CDR3aa: CASSLVSSGGKVETQYF
abundance: -
v_gene: TRBV5-4
j_gene: TRBJ2-5
d_gene: TRBD2

CDR3nt: TGTGCCAGCAGTCCTCGGCAGGGCGGGGAGCTGTTTTTT
CDR3aa: CASSPRQGGELFF
abundance: -
v_gene: TRBV6-5
j_gene: TRBJ2-2
d_gene: -

CDR3nt: TGTGCCAGCAGCTTGCGAGCGGTTAGCACAGATACGCAGTATTTT
CDR3aa: CASSLRAVSTDTQYF
abundance: -
v_gene: TRBV5-4
j_gene: TRBJ2-3
d_gene: -

CDR3nt: TGTGCCAGCAGCTCAGGTATAGACAGGAACACTGAAGCTTTCTTT
CDR3aa: CASSSGIDRNTEAFF
abundance: -
v_gene: TRBV11-3
j_gene: TRBJ1-1
d_gene: -

CDR3nt: TGCGCCAGCAGCTTTCCTACAGGGGCCACTGAAGCTTTCTTT
CDR3aa: CASSFPTGATEAFF
abundance: -
v_gene: TRBV5-1
j_gene: TRBJ1-1
d_gene: TRBD1

CDR3nt: TGCGCCAGCAGCAACGGGAGGAATGAAAAACTGTTTTTT
CDR3aa: CASSNGRNEKLFF
abundance: -
v_gene: TRBV5-1
j_gene: TRBJ1-4
d_gene: -

CDR3nt: TGTGCCAGCAGCGACAGGGCTTTGAACTACGAGCAGTACTTC
CDR3aa: CASSDRALNYEQYF
abundance: -
v_gene: TRBV6-5
j_gene: TRBJ2-7
d_gene: TRBD1

CDR3nt: TGTGCCAGCAGCGTCGACAGGGGGCGGGTTAATGAGCAGTTCTTC
CDR3aa: CASSVDRGRVNEQFF
abundance: -
v_gene: TRBV7-9
j_gene: TRBJ2-1
d_gene: TRBD1

CDR3nt: TGTGCCAGCAGCTTAGACGCAGGGTGGGGTGAGCAGTTCTTC
CDR3aa: CASSLDAGWGEQFF
abundance: -
v_gene: TRBV7-9
j_gene: TRBJ2-1
d_gene: -

CDR3nt: TGTGCCAGCAGTATTAGCTACTACGAGCAGTACTTC
CDR3aa: CASSISYYEQYF
abundance: once
v_gene: TRBV12-3/TRBV12-4
j_gene: TRBJ2-7
d_gene: -

CDR3nt: TGTGCCAGCAGCTTCGCGGGAGTTGGGAATGAGCAGTTCTTC
CDR3aa: CASSFAGVGNEQFF
abundance: -
v_gene: TRBV7-2
j_gene: TRBJ2-1
d_gene: TRBD2

CDR3nt: TGTGCCAGCAGCAAATGGGACAGCAGCACAGATACGCAGTATTTT
CDR3aa: CASSKWDSSTDTQYF
abundance: -
v_gene: TRBV5-4
j_gene: TRBJ2-3
d_gene: TRBD1

CDR3nt: TGTGCCAGCAGCCGACTAGCGGGGGGCACAGATACGCAGTATTTT
CDR3aa: CASSRLAGGTDTQYF
abundance: -
v_gene: TRBV3-1/TRBV3-2
j_gene: TRBJ2-3
d_gene: TRBD2

CDR3nt: TGTGCCAGCTCCGGACTAGCGGTCCAGGGGTGGTTGGGTGAGCAGTTCTTC
CDR3aa: CASSGLAVQGWLGEQFF
abundance: -
v_gene: TRBV7-2
j_gene: TRBJ2-1
d_gene: TRBD2

CDR3nt: TGTGCCAGCAGCTTATCCAGCTACGAGCAGTACTTC
CDR3aa: CASSLSSYEQYF
abundance: -
v_gene: TRBV7-9
j_gene: TRBJ2-7
d_gene: -

CDR3nt: TGTGCCAGCAGCGTAGACAATTTTGGCTACGAGCAGTACTTC
CDR3aa: CASSVDNFGYEQYF
abundance: -
v_gene: TRBV9
j_gene: TRBJ2-7
d_gene: -

CDR3nt: TGTGCCTGGAGTCACCGCAGGGATGATACGCAGTATTTT
CDR3aa: CAWSHRRDDTQYF
abundance: -
v_gene: TRBV30
j_gene: TRBJ2-3
d_gene: -

CDR3nt: TGTGCCAGCAGTGAAGGAGGTCTGGGTCGCGCTGAAGCTTTCTTT
CDR3aa: CASSEGGLGRAEAFF
abundance: -
v_gene: TRBV6-1
j_gene: TRBJ1-1
d_gene: -

CDR3nt: TGTGCTAGTGGTCCGACGGGTACGCAGTATTTT
CDR3aa: CASGPTGTQYF
abundance: -
v_gene: TRBV12-5
j_gene: TRBJ2-3
d_gene: -

CDR3nt: TGCGCCAGCAACGTTAACCTCGGGGAGACCCAGTACTTC
CDR3aa: CASNVNLGETQYF
abundance: few
v_gene: TRBV5-1
j_gene: TRBJ2-5
d_gene: -

CDR3nt: TGCAGCGTTGAACGAGGAGTACTCGACACTGAAGCTTTCTTT
CDR3aa: CSVERGVLDTEAFF
abundance: few
v_gene: TRBV29-1
j_gene: TRBJ1-1
d_gene: -

CDR3nt: TGTGCCAGCAGCGTAGGAGCTTCCGCAGATACGCAGTATTTT
CDR3aa: CASSVGASADTQYF
abundance: -
v_gene: TRBV9
j_gene: TRBJ2-3
d_gene: -

CDR3nt: TGTGCCAGCAGCCCCTGGACACCCCCCAACAATGAGCAGTTCTTC
CDR3aa: CASSPWTPPNNEQFF
abundance: -
v_gene: TRBV3-1/TRBV3-2
j_gene: TRBJ2-1
d_gene: -

CDR3nt: TGTGCCAGCTCACCACCGAACCCCCCAGTTCAGTACACCATATATTTT
CDR3aa: CASSPPNPPVQYTIYF
abundance: -
v_gene: TRBV18
j_gene: TRBJ1-3
d_gene: -

CDR3nt: TGTGCCAGCTCACCACCTCGAGTCGTAATTGGGCTAGCGGGATCCAATGAGCAGTTCTTC
CDR3aa: CASSPPRVVIGLAGSNEQFF
abundance: -
v_gene: TRBV18
j_gene: TRBJ2-1
d_gene: TRBD2

CDR3nt: TGCGCCAGCAGTGAGTCGTTCAGGCGGGGAAACCAAGAGACCCAGTACTTC
CDR3aa: CASSESFRRGNQETQYF
abundance: -
v_gene: TRBV10-1
j_gene: TRBJ2-5
d_gene: -

CDR3nt: TGTGCCTGGAGTGTACGGACAGTCAATCAGCCCCAGCATTTT
CDR3aa: CAWSVRTVNQPQHF
abundance: few
v_gene: TRBV30
j_gene: TRBJ1-5
d_gene: -

CDR3nt: TGTGCCAGCAGCCACTATCAGGGAACACTCGCTGGAAACACCATATATTTT
CDR3aa: CASSHYQGTLAGNTIYF
abundance: -
v_gene: TRBV14
j_gene: TRBJ1-3
d_gene: -

CDR3nt: TGCGCCAGCAGCTTGGGGACTCCTGGTGGCGAAAAACTGTTTTTT
CDR3aa: CASSLGTPGGEKLFF
abundance: -
v_gene: TRBV5-1
j_gene: TRBJ1-4
d_gene: -

CDR3nt: TGCGCCAGCAGCCTCGCCGGGACTAGCGGGGGCCCGAGCTCCTACAATGAGCAGTTCTTC
CDR3aa: CASSLAGTSGGPSSYNEQFF
abundance: -
v_gene: TRBV4-1
j_gene: TRBJ2-1
d_gene: TRBD2

CDR3nt: TGTGCCAGTAGTATGAGCGGGATTAGCACAGATACGCAGTATTTT
CDR3aa: CASSMSGISTDTQYF
abundance: few
v_gene: TRBV19
j_gene: TRBJ2-3
d_gene: TRBD2

CDR3nt: TGTGCCAGCAGGCCGAACAGGGCCGTCTCTGGAAACACCATATATTTT
CDR3aa: CASRPNRAVSGNTIYF
abundance: -
v_gene: TRBV6-6
j_gene: TRBJ1-3
d_gene: -

CDR3nt: TGCGCCAGCAGCCCGACAGGGGCTTTCTCACCCCTCCACTTT
CDR3aa: CASSPTGAFSPLHF
abundance: -
v_gene: TRBV4-1
j_gene: TRBJ1-6
d_gene: TRBD1

CDR3nt: TGTGCCAGCAGTGAAGCGCTGGGGAGACGCGGCTACACCTTC
CDR3aa: CASSEALGRRGYTF
abundance: -
v_gene: TRBV2
j_gene: TRBJ1-2
d_gene: -

CDR3nt: TGCGCCAGCCGCCCGACACTGTACAATGAGCAGTTCTTC
CDR3aa: CASRPTLYNEQFF
abundance: -
v_gene: TRBV4-1
j_gene: TRBJ2-1
d_gene: -

CDR3nt: TGTGCCAGCTCACGCCGGGGGACTTCTAATGAAAAACTGTTTTTT
CDR3aa: CASSRRGTSNEKLFF
abundance: -
v_gene: TRBV18
j_gene: TRBJ1-4
d_gene: -

CDR3nt: TGTGCCAGCAGTGAGGGACAGGCCTATGGCTACACCTTC
CDR3aa: CASSEGQAYGYTF
abundance: -
v_gene: TRBV25-1
j_gene: TRBJ1-2
d_gene: TRBD1

CDR3nt: TGTGCCAGCAGCCCCGCGGGGAGGGATCTTCCTAATGAGCAGTTCTTC
CDR3aa: CASSPAGRDLPNEQFF
abundance: -
v_gene: TRBV5-4
j_gene: TRBJ2-1
d_gene: TRBD2

CDR3nt: TGTGCCTGGAGTCCCGACTTCAGGGGTAACAATGAGCAGTTCTTC
CDR3aa: CAWSPDFRGNNEQFF
abundance: -
v_gene: TRBV30
j_gene: TRBJ2-1
d_gene: -

CDR3nt: TGTGCCAGCAGCAAAAGTCGGGACTTATATTATGGCTACACCTTC
CDR3aa: CASSKSRDLYYGYTF
abundance: -
v_gene: TRBV21-1
j_gene: TRBJ1-2
d_gene: -